This T cell receptor beta chain was captured by sequencing in a study of T cell responses to AZD1222 COVID-19 vaccine. Concerning this clone itself: Its antigen is unknown.

Produced via immunoSEQ multiplex PCR; TCRdb's table is partial and in-frame only. The repertoire holds 150,000 or so clones, 90% to 95% seen once, with 0.7% to 0.9% in the top ten. Study-level findings and limits: Donors, mostly white British, included more females; clonal diversity was possibly underestimated.

This CDR3 has 14 residues. Germline lookup yields CDR1 SNHLY and CDR2 FYNNEI. V lost 4 bases, J lost 1 base, and 10 bases lay in between. Sequencing used peripheral blood, obtained on day 0 of AZD1222 vaccination. V and J are TRBV2 and TRBJ1-1, with D maybe TRBD1 (5 bases). The receptor was derived from an adult in good health. The CDR3 DNA is TGTGCCAGCAGTGTTCAGGGACGGAACACTGAAGCTTTCTTT. As protein: CASSVQGRNTEAFF.